The source of this T cell receptor (beta chain) is a study of T cells in Graves' hyperthyroidism and ophthalmopathy. This clonotype was recorded at least ten times. Antigen specificity is unknown. The ends were cut back, 1 base at V and 4 bases at J, with 8 bases in the middle. CDR1 and CDR2 from the germline V gene are SNHLY and FYNNEI. The CDR3 has 15 residues. TCR beta CDR3 region amplification was performed from RNA transcripts. Using the HTBI primer set, a first-round RT-PCR was run on the TCR CDR3. TCRdb called the multiplex PCR reads again in MiXCR, with one record for every CDR3 protein. The table lists more than 450,000 distinct CDR3 sequences, 15% to 20% of them singletons. General study points: The model's output predicted ophthalmopathy at a median of about 6.5 months prior to onset.

Enrolled ophthalmopathy patients presented with a Clinical Activity Score of at least 3, a NOSPECS grade of at least 4, and disease duration under 3 months. Lactation, pregnancy, other autoimmune disease or uncontrolled infection excluded patients. This clonotype originated in a man between 35 and 55 years old with Graves' ophthalmopathy. Sequences were obtained from blood. The chain combines TRBV2 with TRBJ1-6; D uncertain. For the CDR3, the DNA is TGTGCCAGCAGTGAAGAGAGTCAGTATAATTCACCCCTCCACTTT. It translates to CASSEESQYNSPLHF.